The sequence of this T cell receptor beta chain was determined in a study of identical twins. Notes on the study in general: Twins' surplus sharing was weaker for beta out-of-frame sequences.

TCRdb re-called the 5' RACE reads through MiXCR, storing one row per CDR3 protein. The data contain 450,000 or so distinct CDR3 sequences, 14% of them singletons. There are a few counts of this clonotype. Its target is not known. There are 16 residues in the CDR3. Per the germline V gene, CDR1 is MNHEY and CDR2 is SMNVEV (reference sequence). Trimming cost V 2 bases and J 7 bases; bases outside gene matches: 8. The sample was also linked to a second study, of yellow fever vaccine responses in identical twins.

The chain joins TRBV27 to TRBJ1-5; 10 bases fit TRBD1. The TCR originated in a woman aged 18-29 years in good health. Sequencing was done on a sample of CD4+ T cells sorted from blood. The CDR3 DNA follows: TGTGCCAGCAGTTTACAGGGGACAGGGGCGCGGCAGCCCCAGCATTTT. This translates into CASSLQGTGARQPQHF.